This paragraph reports one T cell receptor (beta chain). It has no known antigen specificity. Base qualities are not recorded, but no much larger clone differs from it by a single base. From a lookup of the germline V gene, CDR1 and CDR2 are SQVTM and ANQGSEA. Between the V and J ends, shortened by 7 bases and 4 bases respectively, the junction contains 16 bases. The CDR3 spans 13 residues, from the cysteine through the phenylalanine. Only the CDR3 region is kept as DNA, spanning 39 bases read in frame from base 1. The data are from a study of blood T cells in healthy people across ages (dated by TCRdb to about 2015). Notes on the research overall: In model experiments, template switching captured roughly one uniquely barcoded TCR beta cDNA molecule for every two T cells. Using deep sequencing normalized with unique cDNA molecular identifiers, the study measured how TCR beta repertoire diversity changes with age. Donors were grouped into four age groups: young (average approximately 15 years), middle-aged (39), aged (around 60) and long-lived (approximately 82). Donors of different ages were randomly distributed across sequencing lanes to avoid experimental bias. For two donors (one aged 18 to 29 and one aged 80 or older), the study analyzed two additional independent replicas of 1 million unique cDNA reads from the same blood draw.

The donors were roughly 40 Caucasian individuals from Russia, aged roughly 6 to 95 years, who were systemically healthy. Each donor gave ten milliliters of peripheral blood, drawn into EDTA-treated Vacutainer tubes. PBMCs were isolated by Ficoll-Paque density-gradient centrifugation, with at least 6 million obtained per sample. Trizol reagent was used to extract total RNA from the PBMCs, yielding at least 5 micrograms per sample. The percentages of naive CD45RAhigh/CD27high T cells were determined by flow cytometry on a PBMC aliquot from every donor. Library generation was performed with 5' RACE. Reads for this sample came from an Illumina HiSeq 2500. The second PCR ran for roughly 7 to 12 cycles and used a J-beta primer mix along with a sample-barcoded 5' primer. Each TCR beta cDNA molecule received a unique molecular identifier from a template-switch 5' adaptor carrying 12 random nucleotides. Each sample yielded at least 2.5 million CDR3-containing paired-end reads. The Mint cDNA synthesis kit, primed by a TRBC-specific oligonucleotide, was used to synthesize first-strand cDNA from all RNA. Following uracil-DNA glycosylase treatment, all cDNA underwent a first 18-cycle PCR with the universal primers M1SS and BC2_uni_R. Per the source publication's procedure: For normalization, 1 million high-quality reads were randomly selected from each sample, with every read carrying a distinct molecular identifier. Instead of being binned into consensus sequences, reads with shared molecular identifiers were discarded. MiTCR, set to a Q25 quality threshold and the strictest error-elimination algorithm, was used for CDR3 identification, clonotype clustering and error correction. Lower-bound total TCR beta diversity was estimated with a nonparametric unseen species model using Euler transformation. TCRdb trimmed the raw reads at Q25, called clones with MiXCR and kept productive beta chains. Records with the same CDR3 protein are collapsed into one entry carrying the most frequent genes and DNA. The V and J calls reflect TCRdb's pipeline rather than the authors' work. A total of hundreds of thousands of distinct CDR3 sequences appear in this sample, roughly 21% of them only once. The ten largest clones take up 3% to 4.5% of the sample.

What the authors observed across the whole study: Total diversity estimates from one million sequenced T cells were considered lower bounds and underestimates. Since profiling was done on bulk unsorted PBMCs, naive and antigen-experienced compartments could not be conclusively compared. Compared with the aged group, the long-lived group had more naive CD4+ T cells, fewer expanded clones and increased TCR diversity, a pattern suggesting age selection. As age increased, observed TCR beta diversity per million T cells dropped in a roughly linear way, and a significant reduction was already evident by age 40. Observed TCR beta diversity correlated strongly with the percentage of naive T cells measured by flow cytometry. Because donor CMV infection status was unknown, age-related changes in expanded clonotypes were potentially confounded.

Rearrangement joined TRBV29-1 to TRBJ2-5; TRBD1 is perhaps the D gene, given 6 matching bases. The specimen sequenced was blood. The sequence derives from a man in his sixties or seventies in good health. The CDR3 reads CSAALGARETQYF. The nucleotide sequence is TGCAGCGCTGCTCTGGGGGCGAGAGAGACCCAGTACTTC.